This TCR beta chain derives from a study of cytotoxic CD8 clonotypes in ibrutinib-treated CLL. Here immunoSEQ multiplex PCR was the method, and the copy in TCRdb shows in-frame clones only, minus some. Here the sample spans tens of thousands of clones, approximately 68% being singletons. Roughly 2.2 micrograms of genomic DNA (from cryopreserved PBMCs) were used for TCR beta libraries. The germline CDR1 and CDR2 sequences are SGHAT and FQNNGV. The V segment lost 6 bases and the J segment 3 bases; nucleotides outside the gene matches: 8. The CDR3 is 14 residues long. The chain has TRBV11-2 and TRBJ2-7; 7 nucleotides match TRBD1. The TCR originated in a human donor with chronic lymphocytic leukemia. The sequencing used PBMCs, collected after 24 months of ibrutinib treatment. This chain's CDR3 is CASRYRDSDYEQYF. The CDR3 region has the DNA TGTGCCAGCAGATACCGGGACAGCGACTACGAGCAGTACTTC.